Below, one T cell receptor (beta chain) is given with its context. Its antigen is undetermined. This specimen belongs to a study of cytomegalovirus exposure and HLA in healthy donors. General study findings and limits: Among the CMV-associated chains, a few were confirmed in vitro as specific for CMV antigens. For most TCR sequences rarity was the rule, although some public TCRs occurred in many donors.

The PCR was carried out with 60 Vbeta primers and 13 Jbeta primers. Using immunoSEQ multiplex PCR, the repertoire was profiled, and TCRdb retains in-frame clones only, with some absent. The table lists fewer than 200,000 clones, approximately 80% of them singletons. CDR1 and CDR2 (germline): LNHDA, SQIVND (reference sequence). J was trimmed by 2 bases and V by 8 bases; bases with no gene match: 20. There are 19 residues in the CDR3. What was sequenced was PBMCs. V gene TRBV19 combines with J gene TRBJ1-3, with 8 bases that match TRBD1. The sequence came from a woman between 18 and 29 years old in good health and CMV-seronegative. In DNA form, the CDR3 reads TGTGCCAGTGAACAGGGGGTGTCCCACCACTTTCGCGCTGGAAACACCATATATTTT. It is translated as CASEQGVSHHFRAGNTIYF.